The sample holds one count of the clone carrying this T cell receptor beta chain. The antigen remains undetermined. Random hexamers served to reverse transcribe roughly 0.5 to 1 ug RNA. Across 54 Vbeta and 13 Jbeta, immunoSEQ multiplex PCR amplified TCR beta CDR3. TCRdb independently ran MiXCR on the immunoSEQ multiplex PCR reads; one entry per CDR3 protein. The sample has 71,000 or so distinct CDR3 sequences; just over 90% are singletons. Sequencing of TCR beta covered CD8+ and CD4+ T cells obtained from blood. This CDR3 is 14 amino acids long. From germline, CDR1 is DFQATT and CDR2 SNEGSKA (reference sequence). V lost 0 bases to trimming and J lost 3 bases, with 11 bases between them. The entry originates in a study of CD8 T cells in Susac syndrome. At the level of the study: When blood was drawn, patients with Susac syndrome were on intravenous immunoglobulin alone, on corticosteroids, or therapy-naive.

Whole-study results and caveats: TCR sequencing and HLA analysis covered a relatively small number of individuals.

This TCR came from a human donor with Susac syndrome. Sequencing was carried out using CD4+ T cells from PBMCs. J is TRBJ1-2 and V is TRBV20-1, with a tentative D call TRBD1 (6 bases). CDR3: CSARDSAGDYGYTF. The CDR3 DNA reads as TGCAGTGCTAGAGATTCGGCAGGGGACTATGGCTACACCTTC.